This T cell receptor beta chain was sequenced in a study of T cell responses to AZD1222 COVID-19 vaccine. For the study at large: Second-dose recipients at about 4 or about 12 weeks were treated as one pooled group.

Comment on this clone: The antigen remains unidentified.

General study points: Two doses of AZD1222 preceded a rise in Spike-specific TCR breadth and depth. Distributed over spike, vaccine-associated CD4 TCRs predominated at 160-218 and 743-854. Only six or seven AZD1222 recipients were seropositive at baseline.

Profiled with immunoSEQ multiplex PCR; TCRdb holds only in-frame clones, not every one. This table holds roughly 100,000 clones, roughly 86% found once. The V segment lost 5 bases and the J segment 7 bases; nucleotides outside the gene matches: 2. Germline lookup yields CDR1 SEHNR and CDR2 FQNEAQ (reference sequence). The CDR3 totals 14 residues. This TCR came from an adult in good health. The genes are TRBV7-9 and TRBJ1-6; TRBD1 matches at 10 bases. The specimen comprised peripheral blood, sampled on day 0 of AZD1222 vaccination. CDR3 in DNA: TGTGCCAGCAGCCCGGGACAGGGGAATTCACCCCTCCACTTT. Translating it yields CASSPGQGNSPLHF.